Below are 20 T cell receptor beta chains sequenced from a single sample in a study of vaccination effects on CD4 cells after COVID-19. Profiled with immunoSEQ multiplex PCR; TCRdb holds only in-frame clones, not every one. The data contain around 68,000 clones, 80% of them singletons. Viral peptide pools were used in the ViraFEST assay to expand antigen-specific CD4+ T cells, and sequencing came afterward. Cells that had been cultured for 10 days were the source of isolated CD4+ T cells. Absence of prior SARS-CoV-2 infection characterized the vaccine recipients, who showed negative nucleocapsid antibodies. What these receptors recognize is not known. Sequencing was performed on CD4+ T cells from PBMCs cultured with SARS-CoV-2 spike peptides, taken before COVID-19 vaccination. These receptors came from a human donor who received a COVID-19 vaccine.

The J gene is TRBJ2-7, the V gene TRBV27, with D tentatively TRBD2 (5 bases). There are 13 residues in the CDR3. CDR1 is MNHEY and CDR2 is SMNVEV in the germline V gene (reference sequence). Trimming took 9 bases from V and 4 from J, leaving 16 bases between them. The CDR3 nucleotides read TGTGCCAGGACTCGGGGTTTGCCTTACGAGCAGTACGTC. It encodes CARTRGLPYEQYV.

This sequence joins TRBV7-8 and TRBJ1-2; 10 bases are a match to TRBD1. CDR1 is SGHVS, CDR2 FQNEAQ, per germline. The CDR3 spans 15 residues. Unmatched junction bases numbered 6, after V lost 3 bases and J lost 5 bases. CDR3 DNA: TGTGCCAGCAGCTTTGACAGGGGGCGGGGGTATGGCTACACCTTC. As protein: CASSFDRGRGYGYTF.

This chain uses TRBV28 with TRBJ1-6; 11 bases match TRBD1. Germline assignment: CDR1 MDHEN and CDR2 SYDVKM. The CDR3 is made up of 14 amino acids. V lost 6 bases to trimming and J lost 8 bases; unmatched junction nucleotides: 3. This CDR3 reads CASSPGQGDSPLHF. The CDR3, as DNA: TGTGCCAGCAGCCCGGGACAGGGGGATTCACCCCTCCACTTT.

The chain links TRBV5-1 to TRBJ2-1; 8 nucleotides align to TRBD1. The CDR3 loop spans 12 amino acids. Germline CDR1 and CDR2: SGHRS and YFSETQ. The junction had 1 base not matched to a gene; V was cut back by 3 bases and J by 8 bases. CDR3 DNA sequence: TGCGCCAGCAGCTCGGACAGGGATGAGCAGTTCTTC. Translated, it gives CASSSDRDEQFF.

Only a few counts were recorded for this clone. The CDR3 is CASSPGKGGEKLFF. The CDR3 nucleotides are TGTGCCAGCAGCCCCGGCAAGGGGGGTGAAAAACTGTTTTTT. This sequence joins TRBV14 and TRBJ1-4, with a tentative D call TRBD1 (6 bases). Between the trimmed V and J ends, which lost 4 bases and 7 bases, there was a span of 13 bases. Germline loops: CDR1 SGHDN, CDR2 FVKESK. The CDR3 runs to 14 residues.

The gene calls are TRBV9 and TRBJ1-1, with D maybe TRBD1 (5 bases). The germline V gene has CDR1 SGDLS and CDR2 YYNGEE. This CDR3 has 15 residues. V dropped 6 bases and J dropped 2 bases, with 17 bases sitting between them. The CDR3 here is CASTASGTSNTEAFF. DNA for the CDR3: TGTGCCAGCACCGCCAGTGGGACTTCTAACACTGAAGCTTTCTTT. Combining the CDR3 with reference TRBV9 and TRBJ1-1 gives the whole variable domain DSGVTQTPKHLITATGQRVTLRCSPRSGDLSVYWYQQSLDQGLQFLIQYYNGEERAKGNILERFSAQQFPDLHSELNLSSLELGDSALYFCASTASGTSNTEAFFGQGTRLTVV.

DNA for the CDR3: TGTGCCAGCAGCTTGAGTGGCGGTCGAGAGCAGTTCTTC. It is translated as CASSLSGGREQFF. The genes are TRBV11-3 and TRBJ2-1; D remains ambiguous. The V end was cut by 3 bases, the J end by 10 bases, with 13 bases between. Germline lookup yields CDR1 SGHNT and CDR2 YENEEA. The CDR3 is 13 amino acids.

The genes are TRBV9 and TRBJ1-1, with D possibly TRBD1 on 5 matching bases. V lost 0 bases to trimming and J lost 5 bases, with 14 bases between them. Per the germline V gene, CDR1 is SGDLS and CDR2 is YYNGEE. The CDR3 has 15 residues. CDR3 protein: CASSVVAAGRTEAFF. In nucleotides, the CDR3 is TGTGCCAGCAGCGTAGTCGCCGCAGGGAGGACTGAAGCTTTCTTT.

The chain combines TRBV12-3 or TRBV12-4 with TRBJ2-1; no definite D call. Trimming removed 6 bases from V and 2 bases from J, with 5 bases in between. CDR3 length: 12 amino acids. DNA for the CDR3: TGTGCCAGCAGGCCGGCCTACAATGAGCAGTTCTTC. Its protein product is CASRPAYNEQFF.

The chain links TRBV9 to TRBJ2-6, with 7 bases that match TRBD2. The V and J ends lost 6 bases and 0 bases, in that order; junction bases with no gene match: 12. Germline loops: CDR1 SGDLS, CDR2 YYNGEE. This CDR3 is built from 18 residues. CDR3 in amino acids: CASIQTRGGSSGANVLTF. DNA of the CDR3: TGTGCCAGCATCCAGACCCGAGGCGGGAGCTCTGGGGCCAACGTCCTGACTTTC.

The chain links TRBV9 to TRBJ2-3; TRBD2 aligns across 11 bases. The V and J ends lost 5 bases and 6 bases, in that order; junction bases with no gene match: 11. Germline V lookup: CDR1 SGDLS, CDR2 YYNGEE. The CDR3 has 16 residues. CDR3 loop: CASSPNSGGARDTQYF. The CDR3 nucleotides are TGTGCCAGCAGTCCCAATAGCGGGGGGGCCAGGGATACGCAGTATTTT.

This clone was observed a few times. V usage is TRBV5-1 and J usage is TRBJ1-2, with D tentatively TRBD1 (5 bases). CDR3 length: 15 residues. V gave up 3 bases and J gave up 0 bases, with 12 bases separating them. From germline, CDR1 is SGHRS and CDR2 YFSETQ. CDR3 loop: CASSWGTAANYGYTF. CDR3 DNA sequence: TGCGCCAGCAGCTGGGGGACGGCAGCTAACTATGGCTACACCTTC.

V is TRBV5-1 and J is TRBJ1-6, with D possibly TRBD1 on 6 matching bases. Germline V gives CDR1 SGHRS, CDR2 YFSETQ. The CDR3 is made up of 14 amino acids. V was cut by 0 bases and J by 8 bases, with 9 bases left in between. Written as DNA, the CDR3 is TGCGCCAGCAGCTTGGAACAGGGAGATTCACCCCTCCACTTT. This sequence encodes CASSLEQGDSPLHF.

V is TRBV6-5 and J is TRBJ2-5; D might be TRBD1 (5 bases). With 0 bases removed from V and 3 bases from J, the gap between germline ends came to 11 bases. CDR3 length equals 15 residues. CDR1 is MNHEY, CDR2 SVGAGI, per germline. CDR3 sequence (DNA): TGTGCCAGCAGTTACTCCACAAGGGGTGAAGAGACCCAGTACTTC. Translated: CASSYSTRGEETQYF.

The genes are TRBV10-1 and TRBJ1-2, with unresolved D. V was trimmed by 1 base and J by 3 bases, leaving 6 bases between them. CDR1 is WNHNN and CDR2 is SYGVQD in the germline V gene (reference sequence). This CDR3 is built from 13 residues. DNA for the CDR3: TGCGCCAGCAGTGAGTATCAGGACTATGGCTACACCTTC. This gives the protein CASSEYQDYGYTF.

The rearrangement joins TRBV28 to TRBJ1-3; 7 nucleotides align to TRBD1. The germline gives CDR1 MDHEN, CDR2 SYDVKM. The V gene end was trimmed by 7 bases and the J gene end by 1 base; junction bases not matched to a gene: 7. The CDR3 spans 15 residues. CDR3 DNA: TGTGCCAGCATCGCCGGGACAGCTTCTGGAAACACCATATATTTT. It yields the protein CASIAGTASGNTIYF. Using reference TRBV28 and TRBJ1-3 for the parts outside the CDR3, the full variable domain is DVKVTQSSRYLVKRTGEKVFLECVQDMDHENMFWYRQDPGLGLRLIYFSYDVKMKEKGDIPEGYSVSREKKERFSLILESASTNQTSMYLCASIAGTASGNTIYFGEGSWLTVV.

This clone was detected once. CDR3 sequence reads: CASSRGGSADTQYF. The DNA for the CDR3 is TGTGCCAGCAGTAGAGGGGGTTCAGCAGATACGCAGTATTTT. V usage is TRBV11-2 and J usage is TRBJ2-3; a weak D match, TRBD1 (6 bases). Trimming shortened V by 6 bases and J by 4 bases, and 14 bases separated the two germline ends. CDR1 is SGHAT, CDR2 FQNNGV, per germline. The CDR3 totals 14 residues.

The CDR3, as DNA: TGCGCCAGCAGGAAGGGACGGACCGGTAGAGATACGCAGTATTTT. As protein: CASRKGRTGRDTQYF. The J gene is TRBJ2-3, the V gene TRBV10-1; D possibly matches TRBD1 or TRBD2 (5 bases each). The CDR3 runs to 15 residues. The germline gives CDR1 WNHNN, CDR2 SYGVQD (reference sequence). Trimming took 6 bases from V and 5 from J, leaving 18 bases between them.

The chain employs TRBV24-1 and TRBJ2-2, with D perhaps TRBD2 (5 bases). V was clipped by 2 bases and J by 4 bases, with 13 bases between them. The CDR3 runs 16 residues. Germline V CDR1 and CDR2: KGHDR, SFDVKD. The CDR3 region has the DNA TGTGCCACCAGTGATTCGGTAAAGGGAGCCACCGGGGAGCTGTTTTTT. Translated, it gives CATSDSVKGATGELFF.

This clone was detected a few times. This sequence joins TRBV12-5 and TRBJ1-1; TRBD1 matches 7 bases. This CDR3 region has 18 residues. Losses at the gene ends were 2 bases for V and 4 bases for J; bases not matched to a gene: 16. Germline V lookup: CDR1 LGHNT, CDR2 FRNRAP. The CDR3 coding sequence is TGTGCTAGTGGTTTGCCCAAAAGAGGGAGCAGGGGGGGCACTGAAGCTTTCTTT. The encoded protein is CASGLPKRGSRGGTEAFF.